These 24 T cell receptor beta chains originate from one sample sequenced in a study of blood T cell repertoires in COVID-19. This table comes from immunoSEQ multiplex PCR, and its TCRdb copy is limited to in-frame clones, with some not included. The sample contains some 120,000 clones, 87% of which appear only once. The sequenced sample consisted of peripheral blood. The receptors stem from a woman between 55 and 75 years old with acute or convalescent COVID-19.

The genes are TRBV30 and TRBJ1-1; 7 bases fit TRBD1. V lost 4 bases to trimming and J lost 0 bases; unmatched junction nucleotides: 5. This CDR3 spans 14 amino acids. CDR1 and CDR2 (germline): GTSNPN, SVGIG (reference sequence). CDR3: CAWTGQTMNTEAFF. The DNA of the CDR3 is TGTGCCTGGACGGGACAGACCATGAACACTGAAGCTTTCTTT.

This clone appeared once. The J gene is TRBJ2-7, the V gene TRBV5-6; unclear D gene. Between the trimmed V and J ends, which lost 4 bases and 1 base, there was a span of 9 bases. This CDR3 is built from 13 residues. The germline V gene encodes CDR1 SGHDT and CDR2 YYEEEE. This chain's CDR3 is CASSLVDSYEQYV. CDR3 DNA sequence: TGTGCCAGCAGCCTAGTGGATTCCTACGAGCAGTACGTC.

V gene TRBV6-6 combines with J gene TRBJ1-1; possible D gene TRBD1, 5 bases. Germline V lookup: CDR1 MNHNY, CDR2 SVGAGI (reference sequence). The CDR3 has 11 residues. Trimming cost V 10 bases and J 1 base, with 7 bases left between them. For the CDR3, the DNA is TGTGCCATAACAGGGAACACTGAAGCTTTCTTT. Amino acids: CAITGNTEAFF.

V and J are TRBV6-5 and TRBJ1-6, with TRBD1 matching 7 bases. Germline V gene sequence: CDR1 MNHEY, CDR2 SVGAGI. V lost 2 bases, J lost 9 bases, and 7 bases stayed unmatched. CDR3 length: 15 residues. The CDR3 sequence: CASSYPQQGTSPLHF. The DNA of the CDR3 is TGTGCCAGCAGTTACCCTCAACAGGGGACTTCACCCCTCCACTTT.

This clone has just a few counts. This chain connects TRBV20-1 to TRBJ2-3, with TRBD2 matching 9 bases. The germline V gene encodes CDR1 DFQATT and CDR2 SNEGSKA (reference sequence). V lost 5 bases, J lost 14 bases, and 8 bases stayed unmatched. The CDR3 length is 11 residues. CDR3 residues: CSAYSGRAMYF. Here the CDR3 DNA reads TGCAGTGCTTATAGCGGGAGAGCCATGTATTTT.

The V and J genes are TRBV7-9 and TRBJ2-1; TRBD2 matches at 7 bases. The CDR3 consists of 14 residues. The V segment lost 3 bases and the J segment 7 bases; nucleotides outside the gene matches: 6. The germline CDR1 and CDR2 sequences are SEHNR and FQNEAQ (reference sequence). The CDR3 here is CASSLGGGYNEQFF. As DNA, the CDR3 is TGTGCCAGCAGCTTGGGGGGAGGGTATAATGAGCAGTTCTTC. Drawing the rest from reference TRBV7-9 and TRBJ2-1, the complete variable domain is DTGVSQNPRHKITKRGQNVTFRCDPISEHNRLYWYRQTLGQGPEFLTYFQNEAQLEKSRLLSDRFSAERPKGSFSTLEIQRTEQGDSAMYLCASSLGGGYNEQFFGPGTRLTVL.

This clone occurred once. The J gene is TRBJ2-7, the V gene TRBV24-1, with 10 bases fitting TRBD1. V shed 2 bases, J shed 6 bases, and the junction held 12 bases outside the gene matches. There are 17 residues in the CDR3. The V gene's germline CDR1 is KGHDR and CDR2 SFDVKD. CDR3 residues: CATSDSKGGQGIGEQYF. The CDR3 DNA reads TGTGCCACCAGTGATTCAAAGGGGGGACAGGGGATTGGCGAGCAGTACTTC.

V and J are TRBV6-5 and TRBJ2-1; TRBD1 aligns across 7 bases. Germline assignment: CDR1 MNHEY and CDR2 SVGAGI. CDR3 length: 14 amino acids. V lost 10 bases and J lost 8; bases outside the gene matches: 14. The DNA of the CDR3 is TGTGCCACCAGGGACAGCCACCCCGGGGATGAGCAGTTCTTC. It codes for CATRDSHPGDEQFF.

This sequence joins TRBV5-1 and TRBJ2-2; no clear D. The CDR3 has 14 amino acids. Germline V lookup: CDR1 SGHRS, CDR2 YFSETQ. Trimming pared 0 bases from V and 3 bases from J, leaving 6 bases between. The CDR3 loop reads CASSLDQYTGELFF. The DNA of the CDR3 is TGCGCCAGCAGCTTGGATCAGTACACCGGGGAGCTGTTTTTT.

This clone has just one count. The V call is TRBV28, the J call TRBJ2-2; D gene ambiguous. Germline CDR1 reads MDHEN; CDR2 reads SYDVKM. The length of the CDR3 is 14 residues. Trimming stripped 7 bases from V and 6 bases from J, with 15 bases between. In nucleotides, the CDR3 is TGTGCCAGCATGCGGCTTCCCAGCGCCGGGGAGCTGTTTTTT. Protein: CASMRLPSAGELFF.

The V call is TRBV28, the J call TRBJ1-2; 7 bases map to TRBD1. The CDR3 is 13 amino acids. Per germline, CDR1 MDHEN and CDR2 SYDVKM. Germline trimming cut 6 bases from V and 7 bases from J; bases unmatched to any gene: 8. CDR3 region: CASSLVNRGGYTF. The CDR3 coding sequence is TGTGCCAGCAGCCTAGTCAACAGGGGTGGCTACACCTTC.

This clone was counted once. The chain couples TRBV18 to TRBJ1-6, with D uncertain. V was pared by 1 base and J by 6 bases, with 10 bases between. Germline CDR1 is KGHSH and CDR2 is LQKENI. This CDR3 has 15 residues. The CDR3 loop reads CASSPRAGLNSPLHF. The CDR3 nucleotides read TGTGCCAGCTCACCACGGGCAGGTCTTAATTCACCCCTCCACTTT.

This chain links TRBV3-1 (or the pseudogene TRBV3-2) with TRBJ2-1, with D tentatively TRBD2 (6 bases). Trimming removed 4 bases from V and 3 bases from J, with 16 bases in between. The CDR3 consists of 16 residues. The germline V gene encodes CDR1 LGHDT and CDR2 YNNKEL (reference sequence). The CDR3 nucleotides read TGTGCCAGCAGCCCCGGGGCCCGCGGGAACTACAATGAGCAGTTCTTC. Amino acid sequence: CASSPGARGNYNEQFF.

The genes are TRBV7-9 and TRBJ1-1, with 8 bases identical to TRBD1. The ends lost 4 bases at V and 0 bases at J; junction bases unmatched: 4. Per germline, CDR1 SEHNR and CDR2 FQNEAQ (reference sequence). This CDR3 is built from 15 residues. The CDR3 spells CASSSGGNMNTEAFF. The CDR3 bases are TGTGCCAGCAGCTCAGGGGGCAACATGAACACTGAAGCTTTCTTT.

J is TRBJ2-7 and V is TRBV28; TRBD1 might be the D (5 bases). The length of the CDR3 is 13 residues. Trimming took 2 bases from V and 4 from J, leaving 9 bases between them. Germline V CDR1 and CDR2: MDHEN, SYDVKM. The CDR3 here is CASSLNSGYEQYF. In nucleotides, the CDR3 is TGTGCCAGCAGTTTAAATTCAGGGTACGAGCAGTACTTC.

Concerning this clone itself: Different DNA sequences within this sample yield the same CDR3. The CDR3 bases are TGTGCCAGCAGCTCCAGCGGAAGAGAGACCCAGTACTTC. Translation: CASSSSGRETQYF. The rearrangement links TRBV7-9 to TRBJ2-5, with a tentative D call TRBD2 (5 bases). In germline, CDR1 is SEHNR, CDR2 FQNEAQ (reference sequence). The CDR3 covers 13 residues. V shed 4 bases and J shed 4 bases, with 10 bases lying between them.

The genes are TRBV18 and TRBJ1-2, with 10 nucleotides matching TRBD1. This CDR3 region has 15 residues. V shed 5 bases and J 5 bases; nucleotides not matched to a gene: 8. Germline CDR1 is KGHSH and CDR2 is LQKENI. For the CDR3, the DNA is TGTGCCAGCTCAACAACGACGGGACAGGGGTATGGCTACACCTTC. Its translation is CASSTTTGQGYGYTF. The full variable domain, in which reference TRBV18 and TRBJ1-2 provide the parts outside the CDR3, is NAGVMQNPRHLVRRRGQEARLRCSPMKGHSHVYWYRQLPEEGLKFMVYLQKENIIDESGMPKERFSAEFPKEGPSILRIQQVVRGDSAAYFCASSTTTGQGYGYTFGSGTRLTVV.

The gene calls are TRBV19 and TRBJ2-1, with 9 bases aligning to TRBD1. The germline gives CDR1 LNHDA, CDR2 SQIVND (reference sequence). Trimming took 5 bases from V and 4 from J; bases not matched to a gene: 6. This CDR3 spans 15 amino acids. The CDR3 coding sequence is TGTGCCAGTAGTCCGACAGGGGGAGGGTACAATGAGCAGTTCTTC. It codes for CASSPTGGGYNEQFF.

V gene TRBV29-1 combines with J gene TRBJ2-3; 8 positions agree with TRBD2. Germline V lookup: CDR1 SQVTM, CDR2 ANQGSEA. The CDR3 is 14 residues long. Trimming cost V 2 bases and J 0 bases; bases outside gene matches: 1. The CDR3 sequence: CSVETSGSTDTQYF. The CDR3 region has the DNA TGCAGCGTTGAAACTAGCGGTAGCACAGATACGCAGTATTTT.

The chain joins TRBV5-8 to TRBJ1-4, with D perhaps matching TRBD1 (5 bases). This CDR3 spans 14 amino acids. The V gene's germline CDR1 is SGHTS and CDR2 YDEGEE. The germline V and J ends were trimmed by 0 bases and 8 bases, with 11 bases remaining between them. CDR3 region: CASSLGPGQEKLFF. For the CDR3, the DNA is TGTGCCAGCAGCTTGGGTCCAGGGCAAGAAAAACTGTTTTTT.

The chain combines TRBV13 with TRBJ2-3, with a possible D match to TRBD1 (6 bases). CDR3 length equals 17 residues. V dropped 2 bases and J dropped 0 bases, with 15 bases sitting between them. Germline V lookup: CDR1 PRHDT, CDR2 FYEKMQ (reference sequence). CDR3 loop: CASSLPRGRGSTDTQYF. CDR3 in DNA: TGTGCCAGCAGCTTACCCCGGGGCAGGGGTAGCACAGATACGCAGTATTTT. Full variable domain (missing parts from reference TRBV13 and TRBJ2-3): AAGVIQSPRHLIKEKRETATLKCYPIPRHDTVYWYQQGPGQDPQFLISFYEKMQSDKGSIPDRFSAQQFSDYHSELNMSSLELGDSALYFCASSLPRGRGSTDTQYFGPGTRLTVL.

The chain has TRBV12-5 and TRBJ1-1; 7 bases match TRBD1. The germline V gene has CDR1 LGHNT and CDR2 FRNRAP. The CDR3 has 16 amino acids. V gave up 1 base and J gave up 5 bases; unmatched junction bases: 10. As DNA, the CDR3 is TGTGCTAGTGGTTTGGCCCTCACAGGGGTAAGAACTGAAGCTTTCTTT. This codes for CASGLALTGVRTEAFF.

The chain recombines TRBV7-8 with TRBJ1-2; D remains unclear. Germline values: CDR1 SGHVS, CDR2 FQNEAQ. Trimming cost V 1 base and J 0 bases, with 6 bases left between them. The CDR3 runs to 14 residues. The DNA of the CDR3 is TGTGCCAGCAGCTTAGGGGCTACTAACTATGGCTACACCTTC. Protein sequence: CASSLGATNYGYTF.

The chain recombines TRBV18 with TRBJ2-1; TRBD2 matches at 11 bases. The germline V gene has CDR1 KGHSH and CDR2 LQKENI. After removal of 3 bases from V and 7 bases from J, the junction contained 11 bases not matched to a gene. The length of the CDR3 is 17 residues. The CDR3 sequence: CASSPILAGGAPNEQFF. For the CDR3, the DNA is TGTGCCAGCTCACCTATCTTAGCGGGAGGGGCTCCAAATGAGCAGTTCTTC.